Below are 28 T cell receptor beta chains sequenced from a single sample in a study of cytotoxic CD8 clonotypes in ibrutinib-treated CLL. Sequencing was performed with immunoSEQ multiplex PCR; in TCRdb, only in-frame clones are kept and a portion is missing. Of around 310,000 clones listed, 80% were seen once; the top ten hold approximately 7%. Material: PBMCs, obtained before ibrutinib treatment. All receptors derive from a human donor with chronic lymphocytic leukemia.

This clone was seen a handful of times. The junction departs from germline at one end; a sequencing error may be responsible. J is TRBJ2-7 and V is TRBV7-7, with D possibly matching TRBD2 (5 bases). CDR1 SSHAT and CDR2 FNYEAQ come from the germline V gene (reference sequence). The CDR3 consists of 14 residues. The CDR3 region has the DNA TGTGCTAGCAGCCCGAGCGGAGACCCCTACGAGCAGTACTTC. Amino acid sequence: CASSPSGDPYEQYF.

The V gene is TRBV12-2, the J gene TRBJ2-7; the D call TRBD2 from the table was never checked on the DNA. TRBV12-2 is termed a pseudogene. The CDR3 spans 16 residues. DNA for the CDR3: TGTGCAAGTCGCCCCACGCCGGGACTAGTTGGGTACGAGCAGTACTTC. Amino acids: CASRPTPGLVGYEQYF.

The CDR3 sequence is CASSPGTANEKLFF. For the CDR3, the DNA is TGTGCCAGCAGCCCTGGGACGGCTAATGAAAAACTGTTTTTT. J is TRBJ1-4 and V is TRBV6-5, with TRBD1 as a possible D gene (5 bases). Per germline, CDR1 MNHEY and CDR2 SVGAGI. This CDR3 comprises 14 residues. Deletions cut 6 bases from V and 3 bases from J, with 11 bases between.

This clone was observed a handful of times. V is TRBV15 and J is TRBJ1-5; 9 bases are a match to TRBD1. The CDR3 covers 16 residues. V lost 5 bases, J lost 6 bases, and 11 bases stayed unmatched. Germline-derived CDR1 and CDR2 are LNHNV and YYDKDF (reference sequence). CDR3 DNA sequence: TGTGCCACCAGCGGTTCTACAGGGGGCATCGGTCAGCCCCAGCATTTT. This codes for CATSGSTGGIGQPQHF.

The CDR3 nucleotides read TGTGCCTGGAGTCTGCTAGCGGGAGTAACCGGGGAGCTGTTTTTT. It specifies CAWSLLAGVTGELFF. The V call is TRBV30, the J call TRBJ2-2, with 10 bases lining up with TRBD2. The CDR3 is made up of 15 amino acids. Germline V lookup: CDR1 GTSNPN, CDR2 SVGIG (reference sequence). With 2 bases clipped from V and 5 bases from J, the junction kept 5 bases outside the gene matches.

This clone was observed a handful of times. The V gene is TRBV27, the J gene TRBJ2-3; D possibly corresponds to TRBD1 (7 bases). The CDR3 is made up of 15 amino acids. V was pared by 3 bases and J by 11 bases, with 21 bases between. Per the germline V gene, CDR1 is MNHEY and CDR2 is SMNVEV (reference sequence). The CDR3 reads CASSFYRGKRVEQYF. In DNA, the CDR3 is TGTGCCAGCAGTTTTTACAGGGGTAAGCGGGTGGAGCAGTATTTT.

This chain links TRBV30 with TRBJ1-2; weak D call: TRBD1 (5 bases). This CDR3 comprises 14 residues. CDR1 and CDR2 (germline): GTSNPN, SVGIG (reference sequence). Between the trimmed V and J ends, which lost 1 base and 4 bases, there was a span of 13 bases. This CDR3 reads CAWSGGAPLYGYTF. The CDR3 DNA is TGTGCCTGGAGTGGAGGGGCCCCCCTCTATGGCTACACCTTC.

This chain connects TRBV5-6 to TRBJ2-7, with no clear D. The germline V and J ends were trimmed by 0 bases and 3 bases, with 10 bases remaining between them. CDR3 size: 14 residues. CDR1 is SGHDT, CDR2 YYEEEE, per germline. The CDR3 is CASSLALSVYEQYF. CDR3 in DNA: TGTGCCAGCAGCTTGGCACTGAGCGTCTACGAGCAGTACTTC. Full variable domain (rest looked up from reference TRBV5-6 and TRBJ2-7): DAGVTQSPTHLIKTRGQQVTLRCSPKSGHDTVSWYQQALGQGPQFIFQYYEEEERQRGNFPDRFSGHQFPNYSSELNVNALLLGDSALYLCASSLALSVYEQYFGPGTRLTVT.

V and J are TRBV2 and TRBJ1-2; 12 positions agree with TRBD1. V was pared by 11 bases and J by 3 bases, with 4 bases of the junction left unmatched. Germline V lookup: CDR1 SNHLY, CDR2 FYNNEI. The CDR3 runs 13 residues. The CDR3 is CAGGQGADYGYTF. The DNA for the CDR3 is TGTGCCGGGGGACAGGGGGCAGACTATGGCTACACCTTC.

The CDR3 protein is CASSPGGDYNEQFF. The CDR3 nucleotides read TGTGCCAGCAGCCCAGGGGGCGACTACAATGAGCAGTTCTTC. The chain carries TRBV27 and TRBJ2-1, with 8 nucleotides matching TRBD1. The V gene end was trimmed by 6 bases and the J gene end by 3 bases; junction bases not matched to a gene: 4. Germline lookup yields CDR1 MNHEY and CDR2 SMNVEV (reference sequence). The CDR3 consists of 14 residues.

This chain connects TRBV27 to TRBJ1-1; a weak D match, TRBD1 (5 bases). V dropped 4 bases and J dropped 3 bases, with 18 bases sitting between them. Germline CDR1 MNHEY, CDR2 SMNVEV (reference sequence). This CDR3 has 16 residues. CDR3 nucleotides: TGTGCCAGCAGTTCACCTTCAAACAGGAGACACACTGAAGCTTTCTTT. Translation: CASSSPSNRRHTEAFF.

This clone was detected a few times. The chain links TRBV27 to TRBJ2-5; 7 nucleotides line up with TRBD2. The CDR3 has 15 residues. The V segment lost 5 bases and the J segment 1 base; nucleotides outside the gene matches: 7. In germline, CDR1 is MNHEY, CDR2 SMNVEV (reference sequence). CDR3 region: CASSPALAVQETQYF. The CDR3 bases are TGTGCCAGCAGTCCCGCCCTAGCGGTCCAAGAGACCCAGTACTTC.

In this sample, this clone turned up a few times. This chain uses TRBV6-1 with TRBJ1-5, with TRBD1 as a possible D gene (5 bases). The CDR3 totals 12 residues. Germline CDR1 MNHNS, CDR2 SASEGT. V dropped 10 bases and J dropped 7 bases, with 14 bases sitting between them. CDR3 amino acids: CATDSFGQPQHF. As DNA, the CDR3 is TGTGCCACAGACAGCTTTGGGCAGCCCCAGCATTTT.

The J gene is TRBJ2-7, the V gene TRBV6-1; 9 nucleotides agree with TRBD2. The V gene end was trimmed by 2 bases and the J gene end by 4 bases; junction bases not matched to a gene: 15. There are 18 residues in the CDR3. Germline lookup yields CDR1 MNHNS and CDR2 SASEGT. As DNA, the CDR3 is TGTGCCAGCAGTGAATCTCGTATGGGAGTAGCGGGGGTGTACGAGCAGTACTTC. Its protein is CASSESRMGVAGVYEQYF.

V usage is TRBV28 and J usage is TRBJ2-7, with 7 nucleotides matching TRBD2. The CDR3 is 13 amino acids. CDR1 is MDHEN, CDR2 SYDVKM, per germline. Germline trimming cut 6 bases from V and 5 bases from J; bases unmatched to any gene: 7. Here the CDR3 reads CASRTHGRDEQYF. Here the CDR3 DNA reads TGTGCCAGCAGGACACATGGGAGGGACGAGCAGTACTTC.

Turning to this clone: An end of the junction differs from the germline gene, which may be a read error. This chain links TRBV10-3 with TRBJ2-1; 8 bases match TRBD2. Germline CDR1 reads ENHRY; CDR2 reads SYGVKD. The CDR3 spans 15 residues. For the CDR3, the DNA is TGTGCCATCAGAATAACTAGCGGCTCCGACAATGAGCAGTTCTTC. It codes for CAIRITSGSDNEQFF.

This clone was counted only a few times. The J gene is TRBJ2-7, the V gene TRBV7-9; 12 positions match TRBD2. V lost 5 bases, J lost 7 bases, and 9 bases stayed unmatched. CDR1 SEHNR and CDR2 FQNEAQ come from the germline V gene (reference sequence). The CDR3 is 15 amino acids. The CDR3 region is CASSEGLAGVWEQYF. CDR3 bases: TGTGCCAGCAGCGAGGGACTAGCGGGCGTGTGGGAGCAGTACTTC.

The J gene is TRBJ2-7, the V gene TRBV20-1; the D is unclear. The CDR3 spans 11 residues. Trimming left V 3 bases short and J 5 bases short, with 8 bases between. The germline gives CDR1 DFQATT, CDR2 SNEGSKA (reference sequence). CDR3 region: CSASFADEQYF. The DNA for the CDR3 is TGCAGTGCTAGTTTTGCTGACGAGCAGTACTTC.

The sample holds one count of this clone. This sequence joins TRBV4-1 and TRBJ2-7; perhaps D is TRBD1 or TRBD2 (5 bases each). V dropped 1 base and J dropped 3 bases, with 19 bases sitting between them. CDR1 is MGHRA, CDR2 YSYEKL, per germline. The CDR3 sequence is 17 residues long. The CDR3 here is CASSQVFVSGSYYEQYF. The DNA for the CDR3 is TGCGCCAGCAGCCAAGTTTTTGTCTCAGGGAGTTACTACGAGCAGTACTTC.

This rearrangement joins TRBV10-1 to TRBJ2-7; TRBD2 aligns across 15 bases. The J segment lost 5 bases and the V segment lost 3 bases, leaving 5 bases of the junction unmatched. There are 16 residues in the CDR3. CDR1 WNHNN and CDR2 SYGVQD come from the germline V gene (reference sequence). CDR3: CASSDGLAGGLNEQYF. The DNA of the CDR3 is TGCGCCAGCAGTGACGGACTAGCGGGAGGGCTTAACGAGCAGTACTTC.

The chain recombines TRBV7-2 with TRBJ2-7, with 9 bases fitting TRBD2. Germline CDR1 is SGHTA and CDR2 is FQGNSA. Trimming cost V 2 bases and J 2 bases; bases outside gene matches: 1. The CDR3 totals 14 residues. In DNA form, the CDR3 reads TGTGCCAGCAGCTTACGCGGGAGGGCCTACGAGCAGTACTTC. Its translation: CASSLRGRAYEQYF.

This chain uses TRBV15 with TRBJ2-3, with 7 nucleotides matching TRBD1. This CDR3 spans 14 amino acids. Germline values: CDR1 LNHNV, CDR2 YYDKDF (reference sequence). J gave up 4 bases and V 2 bases, and 3 bases lay outside the gene matches. The CDR3 bases are TGTGCCACCAGCAGAAGACAGGGCCCAGATACGCAGTATTTT. Its protein product is CATSRRQGPDTQYF.

V usage is TRBV28 and J usage is TRBJ2-7; D is possibly TRBD1 (6 bases). CDR1 and CDR2 (germline): MDHEN, SYDVKM. Trimming shortened V by 4 bases and J by 0 bases, and 10 bases separated the two germline ends. The CDR3 is 14 residues long. This chain's CDR3 is CASSSTGSSYEQYF. In nucleotides, the CDR3 is TGTGCCAGCAGTTCTACAGGGAGCTCCTACGAGCAGTACTTC.

The CDR3 protein is CASSLRPVTSGRLLTDTQYF. The CDR3 nucleotides read TGCGCCAGCAGCTTGAGGCCGGTGACTAGCGGGAGATTATTAACAGATACGCAGTATTTT. The chain uses TRBV5-1 and TRBJ2-3; 12 bases match TRBD2. V was pared by 1 base and J by 3 bases, with 15 bases of the junction left unmatched. The CDR3 length is 20 residues. The germline V gene encodes CDR1 SGHRS and CDR2 YFSETQ. The whole variable domain, remainder taken from reference TRBV5-1 and TRBJ2-3, is KAGVTQTPRYLIKTRGQQVTLSCSPISGHRSVSWYQQTPGQGLQFLFEYFSETQRNKGNFPGRFSGRQFSNSRSEMNVSTLELGDSALYLCASSLRPVTSGRLLTDTQYFGPGTRLTVL.

A few counts support this clone. The chain has TRBV2 and TRBJ1-2; possibly TRBD1 for D (5 bases). The germline V gene has CDR1 SNHLY and CDR2 FYNNEI. The CDR3 totals 14 residues. V was pared by 6 bases and J by 3 bases, with 14 bases between. CDR3 nucleotides: TGTGCCAGCAGCGGGACGCGGTTGGACTATGGCTACACCTTC. It specifies CASSGTRLDYGYTF.

This clone occurred once. V gene TRBV28 combines with J gene TRBJ2-6; perhaps TRBD1 as D (6 bases). This CDR3 has 18 residues. The V and J ends lost 4 bases and 1 base respectively, with 17 bases between them. Germline CDR1 reads MDHEN; CDR2 reads SYDVKM. In DNA form, the CDR3 reads TGTGCCAGCAGTTCCCGGTCAACAGGGCAATCTGGGGCCAACGTCCTGACTTTC. Translated: CASSSRSTGQSGANVLTF.

This clone was counted a few times. This sequence joins TRBV7-6 and TRBJ2-2; no reliable D call. This CDR3 is built from 11 residues. CDR1 is SGHVS, CDR2 FNYEAQ, per germline. Trimming took 5 bases from V and 8 from J, leaving 6 bases between them. Written as DNA, the CDR3 is TGTGCCAGCAGCCCCGGAGGGGAGCTGTTTTTT. Translation: CASSPGGELFF.

The V gene is TRBV28, the J gene TRBJ1-2; the D gene is possibly TRBD1 (6 bases). V was shortened by 6 bases and J by 0 bases, with 20 bases between the two germline ends. From germline, CDR1 is MDHEN and CDR2 SYDVKM. The CDR3 sequence is 17 residues long. This chain's CDR3 is CASRTESKGGANYGYTF. CDR3 sequence (DNA): TGTGCCAGCAGAACTGAATCGAAGGGGGGAGCTAACTATGGCTACACCTTC.